This TCR beta chain was recorded in a study of CD8+ T cells in alopecia areata. Germline CDR1 reads SQVTM; CDR2 reads ANQGSEA. CDR3 length: 14 residues. The V segment lost 0 bases and the J segment 4 bases; nucleotides outside the gene matches: 5. TCR sequencing used cDNA made by reverse transcription of extracted RNA. Measured with immunoSEQ multiplex PCR; TCRdb has only the in-frame clones, and not every one. Of 140,000 to 150,000 clones listed, 45% to 65% were seen once; the top ten hold 15%. The treatment was: oral pan-JAK inhibitor, 5-10 mg twice daily. Only a few counts were recorded for this clone.

V is TRBV29-1 and J is TRBJ1-2; 7 nucleotides align to TRBD1. The starting material was CD8+ T cells sorted from blood, obtained at week 4, from a patient treated with tofacitinib. The receptor comes from a human donor with alopecia areata. CDR3 in DNA: TGCAGCGTTGAAGAGGGGACAGAACCCTATGGCTACACCTTC. This codes for CSVEEGTEPYGYTF.